Below, one T cell receptor beta chain is given with its context. Its antigen is unidentified. This sample is part of a study of OX40 agonist ivuxolimab in advanced cancers. The repertoire was sequenced with immunoSEQ multiplex PCR; TCRdb's copy has only in-frame clones and lacks some. Seen here are tens of thousands of clones, 90% observed once, and the top ten hold 0.5% to 0.55%. Study-level findings and limits: Circulating CD4+ and CD8+ T cells showed clonal expansion by week 6 at 0.1 to 3.0 mg/kg. Some of the lowest clonal expansion was seen in partial responders at 0.1-3.0 mg/kg.

The CDR3 is 13 residues long. V shed 2 bases, J shed 7 bases, and the junction held 1 base outside the gene matches. Germline values: CDR1 MNHNY, CDR2 SVGAGI (reference sequence). The origin of this receptor is an adult with an advanced solid tumor such as melanoma, head and neck, liver or kidney cancer. The starting material was CD4+ or CD8+ T cells sorted from blood, obtained in a trial of the OX40 agonist ivuxolimab. V gene TRBV6-6 combines with J gene TRBJ2-1; TRBD2 aligns across 8 bases. The CDR3 DNA sequence: TGTGCCAGCAGTTACATAGCGGGGAATGAGCAGTTCTTC. As protein: CASSYIAGNEQFF.